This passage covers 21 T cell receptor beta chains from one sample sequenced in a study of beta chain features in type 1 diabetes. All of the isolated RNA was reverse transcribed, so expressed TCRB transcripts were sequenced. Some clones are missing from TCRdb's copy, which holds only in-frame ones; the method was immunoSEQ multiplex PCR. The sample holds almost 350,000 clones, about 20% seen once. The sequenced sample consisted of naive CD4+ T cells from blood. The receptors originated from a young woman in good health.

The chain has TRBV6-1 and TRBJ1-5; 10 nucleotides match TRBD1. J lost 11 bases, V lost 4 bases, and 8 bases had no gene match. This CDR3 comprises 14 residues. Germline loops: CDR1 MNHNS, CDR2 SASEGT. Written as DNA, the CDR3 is TGTGCCAGCAGTGTTGGGACAGGGGAAAAGGCCCAGCATTTT. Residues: CASSVGTGEKAQHF.

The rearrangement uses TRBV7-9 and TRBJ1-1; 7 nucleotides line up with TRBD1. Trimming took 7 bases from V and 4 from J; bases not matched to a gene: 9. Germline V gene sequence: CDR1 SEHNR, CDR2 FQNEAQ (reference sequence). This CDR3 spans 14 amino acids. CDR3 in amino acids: CASIKQGRGTEAFF. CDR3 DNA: TGTGCCAGCATCAAACAGGGGCGGGGCACTGAAGCTTTCTTT.

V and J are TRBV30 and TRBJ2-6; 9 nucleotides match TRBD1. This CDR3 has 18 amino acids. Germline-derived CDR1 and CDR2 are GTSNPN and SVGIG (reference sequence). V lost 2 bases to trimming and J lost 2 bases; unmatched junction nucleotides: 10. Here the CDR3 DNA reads TGTGCCTGGAGTACTTGGGGACAGGGTTCCCCTGGGGCCAACGTCCTGACTTTC. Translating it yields CAWSTWGQGSPGANVLTF.

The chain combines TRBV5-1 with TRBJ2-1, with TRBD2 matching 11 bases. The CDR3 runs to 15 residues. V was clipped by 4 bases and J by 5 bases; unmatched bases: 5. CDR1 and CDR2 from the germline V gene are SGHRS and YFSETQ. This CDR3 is CASSILAGVDNEQFF. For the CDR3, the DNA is TGCGCCAGCAGCATACTAGCGGGAGTCGACAATGAGCAGTTCTTC.

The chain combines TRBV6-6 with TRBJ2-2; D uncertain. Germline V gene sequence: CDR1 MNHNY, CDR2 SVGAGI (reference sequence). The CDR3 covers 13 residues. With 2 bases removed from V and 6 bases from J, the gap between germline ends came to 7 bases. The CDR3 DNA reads TGTGCCAGCAGTTACATTGGGCCCGGGGAGCTGTTTTTT. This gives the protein CASSYIGPGELFF.

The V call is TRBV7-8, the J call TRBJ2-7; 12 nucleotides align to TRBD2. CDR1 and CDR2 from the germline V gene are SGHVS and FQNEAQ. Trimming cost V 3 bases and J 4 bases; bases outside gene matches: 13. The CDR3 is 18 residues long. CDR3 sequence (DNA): TGTGCCAGCAGCTTCCCCCTAGCGACTAGCGGGAGAACGTACGAGCAGTACTTC. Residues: CASSFPLATSGRTYEQYF.

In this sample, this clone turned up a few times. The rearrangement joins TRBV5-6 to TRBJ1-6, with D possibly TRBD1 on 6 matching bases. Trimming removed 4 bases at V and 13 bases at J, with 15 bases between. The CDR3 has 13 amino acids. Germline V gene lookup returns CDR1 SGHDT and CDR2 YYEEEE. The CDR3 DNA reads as TGTGCCAGCAGCCAGGACAGCCGGGCGCCCCTCCACTTT. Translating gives CASSQDSRAPLHF.

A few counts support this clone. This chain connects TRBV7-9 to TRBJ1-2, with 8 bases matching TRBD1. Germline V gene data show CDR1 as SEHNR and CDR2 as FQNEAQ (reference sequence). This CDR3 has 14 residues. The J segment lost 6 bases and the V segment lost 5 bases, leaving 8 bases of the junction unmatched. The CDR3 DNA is TGTGCCAGCAGCGACAGGGGCCGGGGCGATGGCTACACCTTC. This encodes CASSDRGRGDGYTF.

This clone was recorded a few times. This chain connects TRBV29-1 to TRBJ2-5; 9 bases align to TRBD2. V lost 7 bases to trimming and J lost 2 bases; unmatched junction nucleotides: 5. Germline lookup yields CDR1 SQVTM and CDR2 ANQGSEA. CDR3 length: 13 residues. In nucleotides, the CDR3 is TGCAGCGGGGATACTAGCGGGCAAGAGACCCAGTACTTC. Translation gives CSGDTSGQETQYF.

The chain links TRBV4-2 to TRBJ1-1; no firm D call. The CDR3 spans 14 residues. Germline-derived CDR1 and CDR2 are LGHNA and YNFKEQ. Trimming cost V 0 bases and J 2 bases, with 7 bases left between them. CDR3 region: CASSQDPGNTEAFF. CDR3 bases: TGTGCCAGCAGCCAAGACCCGGGAAACACTGAAGCTTTCTTT.

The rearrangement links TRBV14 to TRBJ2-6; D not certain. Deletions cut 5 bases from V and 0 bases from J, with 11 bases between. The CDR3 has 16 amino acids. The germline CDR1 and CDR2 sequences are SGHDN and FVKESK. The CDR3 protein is CASSVIPVSGANVLTF. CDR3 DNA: TGTGCCAGCAGCGTTATCCCCGTCTCTGGGGCCAACGTCCTGACTTTC.

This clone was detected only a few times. In DNA, the CDR3 is TGCGCCAGCACGGATACTCAGGTGTGGGAGACCCAGTACTTC. Translation gives CASTDTQVWETQYF. The genes are TRBV5-1 and TRBJ2-5, with D uncertain. Germline V gives CDR1 SGHRS, CDR2 YFSETQ. With 6 bases removed from V and 5 bases from J, the gap between germline ends came to 17 bases. CDR3 size: 14 residues.

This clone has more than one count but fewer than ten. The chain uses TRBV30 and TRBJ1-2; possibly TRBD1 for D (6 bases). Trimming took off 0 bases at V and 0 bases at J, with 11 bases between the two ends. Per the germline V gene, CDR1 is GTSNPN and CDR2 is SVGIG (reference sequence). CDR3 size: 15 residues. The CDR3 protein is CAWSVEGEANYGYTF. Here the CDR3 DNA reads TGTGCCTGGAGTGTTGAGGGGGAAGCTAACTATGGCTACACCTTC.

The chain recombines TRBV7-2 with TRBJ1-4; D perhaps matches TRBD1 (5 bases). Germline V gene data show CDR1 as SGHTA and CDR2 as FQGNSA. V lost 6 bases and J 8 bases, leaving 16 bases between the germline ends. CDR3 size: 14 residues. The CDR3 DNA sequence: TGTGCCAGCAGTGGGGGGGGGATGCGGGAAAAACTGTTTTTT. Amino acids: CASSGGGMREKLFF.

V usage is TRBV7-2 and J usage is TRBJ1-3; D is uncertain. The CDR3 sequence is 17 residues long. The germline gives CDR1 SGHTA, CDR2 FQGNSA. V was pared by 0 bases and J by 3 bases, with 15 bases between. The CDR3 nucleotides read TGTGCCAGCAGCTTAGCGCCTCTGGGAGGGAGTGGAAACACCATATATTTT. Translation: CASSLAPLGGSGNTIYF.

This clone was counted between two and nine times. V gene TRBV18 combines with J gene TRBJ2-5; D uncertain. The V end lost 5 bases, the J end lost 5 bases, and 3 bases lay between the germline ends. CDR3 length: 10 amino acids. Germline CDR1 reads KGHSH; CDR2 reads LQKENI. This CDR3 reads CASSGETQYF. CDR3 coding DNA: TGTGCCAGCTCAGGCGAGACCCAGTACTTC.

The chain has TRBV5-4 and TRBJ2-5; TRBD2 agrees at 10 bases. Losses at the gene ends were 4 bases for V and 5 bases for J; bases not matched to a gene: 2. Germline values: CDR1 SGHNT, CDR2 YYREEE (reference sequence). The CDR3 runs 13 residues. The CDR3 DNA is TGTGCCAGCAGCCGGACTAGCGGCGAGACCCAGTACTTC. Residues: CASSRTSGETQYF.

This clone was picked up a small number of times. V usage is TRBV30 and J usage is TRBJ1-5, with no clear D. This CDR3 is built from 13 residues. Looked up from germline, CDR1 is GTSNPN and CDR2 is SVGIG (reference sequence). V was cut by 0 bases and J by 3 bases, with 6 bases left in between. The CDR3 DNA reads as TGTGCCTGGAGTGTAGCCCCCAATCAGCCCCAGCATTTT. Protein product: CAWSVAPNQPQHF. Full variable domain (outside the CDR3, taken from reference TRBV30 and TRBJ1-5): SQTIHQWPATLVQPVGSPLSLECTVEGTSNPNLYWYRQAAGRGLQLLFYSVGIGQISSEVPQNLSASRPQDRQFILSSKKLLLSDSGFYLCAWSVAPNQPQHFGDGTRLSIL.

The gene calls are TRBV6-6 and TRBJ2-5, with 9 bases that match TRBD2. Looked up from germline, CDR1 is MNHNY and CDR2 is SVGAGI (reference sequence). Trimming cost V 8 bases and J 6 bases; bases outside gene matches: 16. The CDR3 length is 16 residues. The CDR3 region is CASVGAGGPGSKTQYF. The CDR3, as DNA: TGTGCCAGCGTCGGGGCGGGAGGGCCTGGCTCGAAGACCCAGTACTTC.

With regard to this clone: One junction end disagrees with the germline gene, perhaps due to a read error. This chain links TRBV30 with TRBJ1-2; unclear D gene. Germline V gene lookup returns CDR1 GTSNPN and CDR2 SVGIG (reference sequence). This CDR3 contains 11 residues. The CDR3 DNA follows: TGTGCCTGGAGTTCGGGAGGCGGTGGTGCCTTC. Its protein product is CAWSSGGGGAF.

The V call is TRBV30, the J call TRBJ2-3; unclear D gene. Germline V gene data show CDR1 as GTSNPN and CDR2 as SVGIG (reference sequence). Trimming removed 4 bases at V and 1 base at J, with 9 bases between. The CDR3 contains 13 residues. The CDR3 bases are TGTGCCTGGACACGGCAGGGCACAGATACGCAGTATTTT. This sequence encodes CAWTRQGTDTQYF.